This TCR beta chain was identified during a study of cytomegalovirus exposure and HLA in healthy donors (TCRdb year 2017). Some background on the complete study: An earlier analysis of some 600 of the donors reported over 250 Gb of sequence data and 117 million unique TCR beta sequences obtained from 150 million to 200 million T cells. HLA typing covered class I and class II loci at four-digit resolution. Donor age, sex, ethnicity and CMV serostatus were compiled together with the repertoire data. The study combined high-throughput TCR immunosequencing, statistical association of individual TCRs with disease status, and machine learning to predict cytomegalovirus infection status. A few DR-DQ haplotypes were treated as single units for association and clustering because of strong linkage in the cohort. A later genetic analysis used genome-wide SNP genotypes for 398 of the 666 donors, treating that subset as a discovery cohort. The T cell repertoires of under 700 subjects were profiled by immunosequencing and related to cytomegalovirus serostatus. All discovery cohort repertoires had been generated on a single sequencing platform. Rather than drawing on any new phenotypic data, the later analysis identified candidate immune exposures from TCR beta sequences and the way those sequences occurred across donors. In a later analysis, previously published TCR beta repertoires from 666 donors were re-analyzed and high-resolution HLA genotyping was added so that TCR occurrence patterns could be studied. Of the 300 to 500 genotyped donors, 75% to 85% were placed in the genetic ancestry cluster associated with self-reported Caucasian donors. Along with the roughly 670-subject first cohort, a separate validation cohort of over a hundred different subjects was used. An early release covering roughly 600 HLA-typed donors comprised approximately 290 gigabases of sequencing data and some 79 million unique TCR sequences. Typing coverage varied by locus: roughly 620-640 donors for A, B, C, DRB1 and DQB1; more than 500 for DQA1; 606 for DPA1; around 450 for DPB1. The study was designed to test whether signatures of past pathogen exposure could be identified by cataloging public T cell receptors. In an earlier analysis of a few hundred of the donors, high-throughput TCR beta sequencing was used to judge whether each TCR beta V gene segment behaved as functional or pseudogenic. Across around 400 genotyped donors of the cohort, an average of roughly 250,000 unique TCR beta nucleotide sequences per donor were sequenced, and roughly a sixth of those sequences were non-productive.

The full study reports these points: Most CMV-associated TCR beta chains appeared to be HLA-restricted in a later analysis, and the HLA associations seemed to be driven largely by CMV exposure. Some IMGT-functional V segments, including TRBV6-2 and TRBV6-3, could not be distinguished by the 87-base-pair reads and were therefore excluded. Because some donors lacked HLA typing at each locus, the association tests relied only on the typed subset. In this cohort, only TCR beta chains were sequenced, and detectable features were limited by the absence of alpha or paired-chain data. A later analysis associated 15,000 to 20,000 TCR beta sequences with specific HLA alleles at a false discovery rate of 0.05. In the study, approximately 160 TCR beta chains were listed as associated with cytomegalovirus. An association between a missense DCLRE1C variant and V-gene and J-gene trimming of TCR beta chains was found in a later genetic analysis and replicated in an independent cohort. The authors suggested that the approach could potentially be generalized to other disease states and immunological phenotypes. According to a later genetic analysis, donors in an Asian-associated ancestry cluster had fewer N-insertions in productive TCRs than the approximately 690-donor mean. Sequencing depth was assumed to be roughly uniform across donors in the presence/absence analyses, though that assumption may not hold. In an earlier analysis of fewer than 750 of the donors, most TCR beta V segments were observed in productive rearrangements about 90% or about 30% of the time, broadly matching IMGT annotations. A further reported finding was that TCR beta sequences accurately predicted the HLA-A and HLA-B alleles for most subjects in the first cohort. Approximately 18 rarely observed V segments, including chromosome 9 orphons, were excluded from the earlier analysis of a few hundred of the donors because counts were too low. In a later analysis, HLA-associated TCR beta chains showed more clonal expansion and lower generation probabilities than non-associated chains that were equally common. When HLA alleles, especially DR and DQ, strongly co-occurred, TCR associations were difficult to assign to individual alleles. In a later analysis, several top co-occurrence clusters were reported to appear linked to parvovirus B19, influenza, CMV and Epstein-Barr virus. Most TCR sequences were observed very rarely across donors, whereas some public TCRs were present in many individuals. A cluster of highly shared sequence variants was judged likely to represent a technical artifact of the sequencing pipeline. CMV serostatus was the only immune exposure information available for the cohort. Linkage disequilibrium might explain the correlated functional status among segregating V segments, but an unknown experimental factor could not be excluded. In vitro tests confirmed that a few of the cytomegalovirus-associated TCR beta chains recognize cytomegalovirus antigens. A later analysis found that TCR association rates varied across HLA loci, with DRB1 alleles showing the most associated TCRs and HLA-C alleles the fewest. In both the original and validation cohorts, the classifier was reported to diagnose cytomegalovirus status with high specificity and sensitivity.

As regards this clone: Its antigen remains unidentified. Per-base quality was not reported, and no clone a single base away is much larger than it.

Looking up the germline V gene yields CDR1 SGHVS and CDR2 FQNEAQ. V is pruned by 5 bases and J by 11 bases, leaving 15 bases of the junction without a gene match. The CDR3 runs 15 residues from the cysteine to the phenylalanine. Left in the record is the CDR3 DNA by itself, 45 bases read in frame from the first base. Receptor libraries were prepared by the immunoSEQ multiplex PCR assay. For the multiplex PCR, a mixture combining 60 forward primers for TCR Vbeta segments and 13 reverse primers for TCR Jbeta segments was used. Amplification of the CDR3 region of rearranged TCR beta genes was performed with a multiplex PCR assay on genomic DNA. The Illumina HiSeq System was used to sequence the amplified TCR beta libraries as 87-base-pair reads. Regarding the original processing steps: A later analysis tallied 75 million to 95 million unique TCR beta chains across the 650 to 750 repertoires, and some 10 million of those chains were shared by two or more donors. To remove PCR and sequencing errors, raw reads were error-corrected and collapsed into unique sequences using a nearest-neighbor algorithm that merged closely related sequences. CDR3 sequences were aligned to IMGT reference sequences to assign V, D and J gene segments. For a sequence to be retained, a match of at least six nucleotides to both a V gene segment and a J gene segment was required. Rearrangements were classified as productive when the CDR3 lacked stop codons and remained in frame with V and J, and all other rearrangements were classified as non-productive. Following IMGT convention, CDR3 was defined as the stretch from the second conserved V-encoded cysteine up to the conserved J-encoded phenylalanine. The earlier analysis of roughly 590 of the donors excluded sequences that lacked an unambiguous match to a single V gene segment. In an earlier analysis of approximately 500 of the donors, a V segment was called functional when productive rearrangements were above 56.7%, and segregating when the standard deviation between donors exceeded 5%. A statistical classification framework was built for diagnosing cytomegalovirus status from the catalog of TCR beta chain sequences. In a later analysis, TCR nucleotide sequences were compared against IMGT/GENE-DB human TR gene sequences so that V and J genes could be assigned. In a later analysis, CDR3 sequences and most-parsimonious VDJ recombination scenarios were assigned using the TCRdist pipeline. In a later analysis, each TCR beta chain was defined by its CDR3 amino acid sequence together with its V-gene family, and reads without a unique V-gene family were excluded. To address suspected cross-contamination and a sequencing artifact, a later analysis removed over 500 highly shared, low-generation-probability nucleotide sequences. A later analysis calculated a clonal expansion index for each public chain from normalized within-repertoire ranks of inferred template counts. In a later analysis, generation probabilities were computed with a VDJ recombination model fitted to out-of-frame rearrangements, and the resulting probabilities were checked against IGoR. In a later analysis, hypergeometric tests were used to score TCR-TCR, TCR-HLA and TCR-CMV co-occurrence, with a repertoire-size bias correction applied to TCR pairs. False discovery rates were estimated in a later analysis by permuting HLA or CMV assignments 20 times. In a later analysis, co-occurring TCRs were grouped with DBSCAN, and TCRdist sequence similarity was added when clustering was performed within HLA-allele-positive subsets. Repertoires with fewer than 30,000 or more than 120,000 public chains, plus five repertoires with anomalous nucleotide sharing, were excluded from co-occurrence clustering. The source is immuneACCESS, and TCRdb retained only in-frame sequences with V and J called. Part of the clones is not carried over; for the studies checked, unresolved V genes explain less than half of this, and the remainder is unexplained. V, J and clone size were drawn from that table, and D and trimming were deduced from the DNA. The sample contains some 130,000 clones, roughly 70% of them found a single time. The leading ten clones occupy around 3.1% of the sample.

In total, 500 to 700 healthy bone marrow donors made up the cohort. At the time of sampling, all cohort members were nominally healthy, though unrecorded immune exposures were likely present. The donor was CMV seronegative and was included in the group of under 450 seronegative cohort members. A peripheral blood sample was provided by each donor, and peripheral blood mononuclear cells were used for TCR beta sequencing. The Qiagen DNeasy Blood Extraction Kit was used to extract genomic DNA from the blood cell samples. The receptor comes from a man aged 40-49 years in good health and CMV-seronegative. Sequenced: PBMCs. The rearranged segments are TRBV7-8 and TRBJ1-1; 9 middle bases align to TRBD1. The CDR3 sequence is CASSPQHRGQGEAFF. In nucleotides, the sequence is TGTGCCAGCAGCCCCCAGCACAGGGGGCAAGGGGAGGCTTTCTTT.